This T cell receptor (beta chain) came from a study of shared clonotypes between healthy human individuals. Only Caucasian adults living in Nashville, Tennessee served as donors. Unsorted material relied on approximately 100 million PBMCs as the source of genomic DNA. Germline CDR1 and CDR2: ENHRY and SYGVKD. This CDR3 comprises 13 residues. V was cut by 3 bases and J by 11 bases, with 13 bases left in between. Running of the assay took place at deep level. Original methodology: ImmunoSEQ gave junction-only sequences without quality scores, so filtering differed. Sequenced by immunoSEQ multiplex PCR; TCRdb stores in-frame clones only, minus some. Clone size and V and J calls were adopted from that table, with D and trimming inferred from the DNA. The sample consists of 450,000 to 600,000 clones, roughly 85% of them appearing once.

The specimen sequenced was PBMCs. This receptor was obtained from a woman aged 40-49 years in good health. Some clones in this sample may be carry-over from other donors' samples. The rearrangement uses TRBV10-3 and TRBJ1-4; tentatively, D is TRBD1 (6 bases). In DNA, the CDR3 is TGTGCCATCAGTGAAGGGACAACTGGGAAACTGTTTTTT. Amino acid sequence: CAISEGTTGKLFF.